This is a list of T cell receptor beta chains from one sample in a study of neurological immune-mediated disorders. TCRdb fed the 5' RACE reads into MiXCR, producing one record per CDR3 protein. This sample has about 59,000 distinct CDR3 sequences, with roughly 13% found just once. Source material: PBMCs. The receptors derive from a woman aged 60-75 years with HTLV-1-associated myelopathy (HAM/TSP). Both conserved end residues are part of each CDR3. D genes are given only for firm matches. The size entry is marked missing in some rows and otherwise reads once, few, many or a size class.

v_gene	j_gene	len	abundance	d_gene	CDR3nt	CDR3aa
TRBV19	TRBJ1-5	14	NA	NA	TGTGCCTGTAGTATGGCGTGGGGGAATCAGCCCCAGCATTTT	CACSMAWGNQPQHF
TRBV20-1	TRBJ2-7	16	many	TRBD2	TGCAGTGCTTCAGGTGGGCTAGCGGGGGCCTCCTACGAGCAGTACTTC	CSASGGLAGASYEQYF
TRBV2	TRBJ1-2	12	many	NA	TGTGCCAGCGCGGAGCCTAACTATGGCTACACCTTC	CASAEPNYGYTF
TRBV27	TRBJ2-3	19	many	TRBD2	TGTGCCAGCAGTTCCCTCGGACTGGCCCGACTAGCAAAGACAGATACGCAGTATTTT	CASSSLGLARLAKTDTQYF
TRBV4-1	TRBJ2-7	22	many	TRBD1	TGCGCCAGCAGCCAAGATCAGGGCAGGGACAGGGGCATTAATCAGTGGTCGAAGGAGCAGTACTTC	CASSQDQGRDRGINQWSKEQYF
TRBV16	TRBJ2-7	12	many	TRBD1	TGTGCCAGCAGCTCCTACAGGGGCGAGCAGTACTTC	CASSSYRGEQYF
TRBV6-5	TRBJ2-7	13	many	NA	TGTGCCAGCAGTTATAGCCCGTCCTACGAGCAGTACTTC	CASSYSPSYEQYF
TRBV20-1	TRBJ2-3	19	many	TRBD2	TGCAGTGCTAGAGATCTAGGCGGGAGGGCCGGTAGTGGCACAGATACGCAGTATTTT	CSARDLGGRAGSGTDTQYF
TRBV29-1	TRBJ2-1	13	many	TRBD2	TGCAGCGTAGAGGGACTAGTCTTCAATGAGCAGTTCTTC	CSVEGLVFNEQFF
TRBV5-1	TRBJ2-5	13	many	TRBD2	TGCGCCAGCAGGGCGGGGGTTCAAGAGACCCAGTACTTC	CASRAGVQETQYF
TRBV6-1	TRBJ1-6	15	few	NA	TGTGCCAGCAGTGAAGGACCTACTAATAATTCACCCCTCCACTTT	CASSEGPTNNSPLHF
TRBV20-1	TRBJ2-7	15	many	TRBD2	TGCAGTGCTCCTCTAGCGGGAGGTGGGGATTCCGAGCAGTACTTC	CSAPLAGGGDSEQYF
TRBV9	TRBJ2-2	16	many	TRBD2	TGTGCCAGCAGCGTAATGGGTAGCGGGGACACCGGGGAGCTGTTTTTT	CASSVMGSGDTGELFF
TRBV5-1	TRBJ2-1	15	many	NA	TGCGCCAGCAGCCTCGGGACTACCCAGGGGAATGAGCAGTTCTTC	CASSLGTTQGNEQFF
TRBV15	TRBJ2-1	15	many	NA	TGTGCCACCAGCACCCGGGGGCGTCCCTACAATGAGCAGTTCTTC	CATSTRGRPYNEQFF
TRBV11-2	TRBJ1-1	15	NA	TRBD1	TGTGCCAGCAGCTTAGACTCGAGACAGGGCACTGAAGCTTTCTTT	CASSLDSRQGTEAFF
TRBV5-1	TRBJ2-1	17	many	NA	TGCGCCAGCAGCTCCAGCCCACAGGGACGCTCCTACAATGAGCAGTTCTTC	CASSSSPQGRSYNEQFF
TRBV27	TRBJ2-5	15	many	TRBD2	TGTGCCAGCAGTTTTAGCGGGAGCTATATGGAGACCCAGTACTTC	CASSFSGSYMETQYF
TRBV5-1	TRBJ2-5	16	many	TRBD2	TGCGCCAGCAGCTCGACTAGCGGGAGGACCCGAGAGACCCAGTACTTC	CASSSTSGRTRETQYF
TRBV7-8	TRBJ2-2	16	many	TRBD2	TGTGCCAGCAGCAAAACTAGCGGGGCAAACACCGGGGAGCTGTTTTTT	CASSKTSGANTGELFF
TRBV5-1	TRBJ1-4	14	many	NA	TGCGCCAGCAGCTTGGCGGGGGCTGGGGAAAAACTGTTTTTT	CASSLAGAGEKLFF
TRBV7-2	TRBJ2-5	16	many	NA	TGTGCCAGCAGCTTAGGTTTAGCGGAGGGGTCAGGGACCCAGTACTTC	CASSLGLAEGSGTQYF
TRBV5-5	TRBJ2-1	15	many	NA	TGTGCCAGCAGCCCTTTAAAAGTCACCTACAATGAGCAGTTCTTC	CASSPLKVTYNEQFF
TRBV6-2/TRBV6-3	TRBJ1-1	14	many	NA	TGTGCCAGCGGTCGACCGGGACGAGGGACTGAAGCTTTCTTT	CASGRPGRGTEAFF
TRBV11-2	TRBJ2-2	17	few	TRBD2	TGTGCCAGCAGCCCCCCGGGGCTAGCGGAGATAACCGGGGAGCTGTTTTTT	CASSPPGLAEITGELFF
TRBV18	TRBJ2-1	15	NA	TRBD1	TGTGCCAGCTCACCATTACAGGGGGCGAGCGATGAGCAGTTCTTC	CASSPLQGASDEQFF
TRBV12-5	TRBJ2-5	14	many	TRBD1	TGTGCTAGTGGTTTGGGACAGGGCGAAGAGACCCAGTACTTC	CASGLGQGEETQYF
TRBV20-1	TRBJ2-3	13	many	NA	TGCAGTGCTCCCGGTCCTTACACAGATACGCAGTATTTT	CSAPGPYTDTQYF
TRBV12-3/TRBV12-4	TRBJ1-4	15	many	NA	TGTGCCAGCACGGAGGACGGGGCAACTAATGAAAAACTGTTTTTT	CASTEDGATNEKLFF
TRBV18	TRBJ2-2	15	few	TRBD1	TGTGCCAGCTCACCGCCGACAGGGCAGGTCGGGGAGCTGTTTTTT	CASSPPTGQVGELFF
TRBV29-1	TRBJ2-1	13	many	NA	TGCAGCGTTGTTACAGGGACTTACAATGAGCAGTTCTTC	CSVVTGTYNEQFF
TRBV7-9	TRBJ2-5	15	many	TRBD2	TGTGCCAGCAGCTCCGGAGTCGGGGGGCAAGAGACCCAGTACTTC	CASSSGVGGQETQYF
TRBV19	TRBJ2-4	15	many	NA	TGTGCCAGTAGGACCCTCAGGGGAGCCAAAAACATTCAGTACTTC	CASRTLRGAKNIQYF
TRBV5-1	TRBJ1-1	15	many	NA	TGCGCCAGCAGCCGGACGACAGGAACGAACACTGAAGCTTTCTTT	CASSRTTGTNTEAFF
TRBV20-1	TRBJ2-5	11	many	NA	TGCAGTGCTACCAACATGGAGACCCAGTACTTC	CSATNMETQYF
TRBV6-5	TRBJ2-1	12	many	NA	TGTGCCAGCGGTCCAGGGTACAATGAGCAGTTCTTC	CASGPGYNEQFF
TRBV11-2	TRBJ2-7	14	NA	TRBD2	TGTGCCAGCAGCCCCATGGGAGCGGGAGCAGGAAAGTACTTC	CASSPMGAGAGKYF